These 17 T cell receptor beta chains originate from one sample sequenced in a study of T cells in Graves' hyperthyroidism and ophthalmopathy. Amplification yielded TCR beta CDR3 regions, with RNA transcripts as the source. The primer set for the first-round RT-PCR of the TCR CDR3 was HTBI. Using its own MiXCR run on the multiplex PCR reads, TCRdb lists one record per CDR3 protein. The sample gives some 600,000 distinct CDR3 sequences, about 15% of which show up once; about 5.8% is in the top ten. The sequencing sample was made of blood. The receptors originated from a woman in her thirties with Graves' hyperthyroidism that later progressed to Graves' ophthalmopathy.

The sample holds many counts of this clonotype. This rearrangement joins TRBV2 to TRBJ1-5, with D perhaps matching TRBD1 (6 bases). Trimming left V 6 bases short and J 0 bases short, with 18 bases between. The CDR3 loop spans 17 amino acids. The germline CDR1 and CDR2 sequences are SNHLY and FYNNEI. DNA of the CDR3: TGTGCCAGCAGGGCCCATATACAGGGATATAGCAATCAGCCCCAGCATTTT. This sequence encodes CASRAHIQGYSNQPQHF. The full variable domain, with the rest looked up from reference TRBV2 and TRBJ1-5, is EPEVTQTPSHQVTQMGQEVILRCVPISNHLYFYWYRQILGQKVEFLVSFYNNEISEKSEIFDDQFSVERPDGSNFTLKIRSTKLEDSAMYFCASRAHIQGYSNQPQHFGDGTRLSIL.

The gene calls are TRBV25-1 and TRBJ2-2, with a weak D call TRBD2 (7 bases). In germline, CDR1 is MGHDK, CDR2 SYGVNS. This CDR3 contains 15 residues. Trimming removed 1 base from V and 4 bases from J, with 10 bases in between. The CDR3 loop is CASSELRGGTGELFF. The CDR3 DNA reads TGTGCCAGCAGTGAATTAAGGGGGGGCACCGGGGAGCTGTTTTTT.

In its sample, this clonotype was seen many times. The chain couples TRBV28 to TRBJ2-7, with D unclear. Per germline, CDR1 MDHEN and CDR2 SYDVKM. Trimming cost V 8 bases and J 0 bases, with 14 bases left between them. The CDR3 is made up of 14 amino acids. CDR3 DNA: TGTGCCAGCTCTGGTCGGCGGAGCTCCTACGAGCAGTACTTC. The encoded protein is CASSGRRSSYEQYF.

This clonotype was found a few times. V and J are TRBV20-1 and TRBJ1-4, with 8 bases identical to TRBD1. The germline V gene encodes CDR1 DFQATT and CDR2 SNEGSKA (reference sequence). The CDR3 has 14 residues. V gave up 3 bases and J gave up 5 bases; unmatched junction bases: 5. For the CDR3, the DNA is TGCAGTGCTAGGGACAGGGTAATAAATGAAAAACTGTTTTTT. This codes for CSARDRVINEKLFF.

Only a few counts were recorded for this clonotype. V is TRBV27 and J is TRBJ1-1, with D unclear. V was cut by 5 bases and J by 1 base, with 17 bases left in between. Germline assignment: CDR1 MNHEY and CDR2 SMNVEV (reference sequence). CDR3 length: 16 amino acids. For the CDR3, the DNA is TGTGCCAGCAGTCCGCGGGCCGCTACTACGAACACTGAAGCTTTCTTT. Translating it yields CASSPRAATTNTEAFF.

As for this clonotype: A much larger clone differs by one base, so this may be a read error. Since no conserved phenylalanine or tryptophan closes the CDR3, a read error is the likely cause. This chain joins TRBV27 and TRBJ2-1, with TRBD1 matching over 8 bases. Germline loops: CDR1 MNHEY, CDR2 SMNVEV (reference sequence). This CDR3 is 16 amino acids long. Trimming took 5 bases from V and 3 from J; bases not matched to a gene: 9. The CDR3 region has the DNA TGTGCCAGCAGTCAGCTGGGACAGGAATTCTACAATGAGCAGTTCCTC. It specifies CASSQLGQEFYNEQFL.

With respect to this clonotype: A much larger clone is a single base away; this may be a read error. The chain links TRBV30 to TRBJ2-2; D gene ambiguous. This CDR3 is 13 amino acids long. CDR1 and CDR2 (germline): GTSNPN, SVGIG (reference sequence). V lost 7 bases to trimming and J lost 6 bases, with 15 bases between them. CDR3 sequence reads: CAYSTRPAGELFF. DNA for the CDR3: TGTGCCTACTCGACCCGACCGGCCGGGGAGCTGTTTTTT. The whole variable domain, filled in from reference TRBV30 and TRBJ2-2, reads SQTIHQWPATLVQPVGSPLSLECTVEGTSNPNLYWYRQAAGRGLQLLFYSVGIGQISSEVPQNLSASRPQDRQFILSSKKLLLSDSGFYLCAYSTRPAGELFFGEGSRLTVL.

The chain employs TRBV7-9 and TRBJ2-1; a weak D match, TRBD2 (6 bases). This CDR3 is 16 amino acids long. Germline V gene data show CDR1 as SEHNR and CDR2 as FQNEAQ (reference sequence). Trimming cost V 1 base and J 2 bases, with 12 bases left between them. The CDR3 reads CASSLGVGSAYNEQFF. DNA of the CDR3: TGTGCCAGCAGCTTAGGGGTCGGGAGCGCCTACAATGAGCAGTTCTTC.

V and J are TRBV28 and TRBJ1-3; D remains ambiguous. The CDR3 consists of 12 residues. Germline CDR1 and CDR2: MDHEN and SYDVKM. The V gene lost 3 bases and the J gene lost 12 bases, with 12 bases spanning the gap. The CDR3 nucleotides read TGTGCCAGCAGTTTCCGGAGAACCGACATATATTTT. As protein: CASSFRRTDIYF.

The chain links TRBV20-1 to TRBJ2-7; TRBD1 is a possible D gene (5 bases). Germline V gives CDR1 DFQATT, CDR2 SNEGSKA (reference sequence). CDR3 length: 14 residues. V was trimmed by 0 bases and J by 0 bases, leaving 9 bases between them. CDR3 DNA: TGCAGTGCTAGAGAATTAGGACACTCCTACGAGCAGTACTTC. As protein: CSARELGHSYEQYF.

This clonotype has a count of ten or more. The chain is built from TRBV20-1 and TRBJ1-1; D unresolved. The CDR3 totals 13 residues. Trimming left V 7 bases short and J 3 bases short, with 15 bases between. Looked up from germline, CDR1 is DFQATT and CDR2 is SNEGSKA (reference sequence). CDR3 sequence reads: CSVARGFDTEAFF. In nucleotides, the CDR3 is TGCAGTGTTGCCCGAGGATTTGACACTGAAGCTTTCTTT.

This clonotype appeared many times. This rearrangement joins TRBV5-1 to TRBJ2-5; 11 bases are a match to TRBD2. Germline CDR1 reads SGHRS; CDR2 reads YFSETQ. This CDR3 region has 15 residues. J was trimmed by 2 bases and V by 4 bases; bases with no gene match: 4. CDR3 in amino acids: CASSPGLAAQETQYF. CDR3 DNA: TGCGCCAGCAGCCCGGGACTAGCGGCACAAGAGACCCAGTACTTC.

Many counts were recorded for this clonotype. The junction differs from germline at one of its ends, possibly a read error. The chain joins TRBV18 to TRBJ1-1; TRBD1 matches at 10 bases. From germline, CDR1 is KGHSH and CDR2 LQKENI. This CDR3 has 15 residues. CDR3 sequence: CASSRQGAVNTEAFF. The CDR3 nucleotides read TGTGCCAGCTCACGACAGGGGGCGGTGAATACTGAAGCTTTCTTT.

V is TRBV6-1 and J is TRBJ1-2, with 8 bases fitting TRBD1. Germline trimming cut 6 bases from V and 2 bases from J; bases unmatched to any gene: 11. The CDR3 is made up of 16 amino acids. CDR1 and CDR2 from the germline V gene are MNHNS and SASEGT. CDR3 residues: CASRTVQGALNYGYTF. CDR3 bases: TGTGCCAGCAGGACAGTCCAGGGGGCGTTAAACTATGGCTACACCTTC.

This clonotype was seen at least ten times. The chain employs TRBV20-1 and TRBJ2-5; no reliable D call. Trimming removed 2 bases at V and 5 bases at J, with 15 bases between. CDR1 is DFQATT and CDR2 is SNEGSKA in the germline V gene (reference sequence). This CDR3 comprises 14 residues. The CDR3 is CSARRSPNQETQYF. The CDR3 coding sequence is TGCAGTGCTAGACGAAGCCCGAATCAGGAGACCCAGTACTTC.

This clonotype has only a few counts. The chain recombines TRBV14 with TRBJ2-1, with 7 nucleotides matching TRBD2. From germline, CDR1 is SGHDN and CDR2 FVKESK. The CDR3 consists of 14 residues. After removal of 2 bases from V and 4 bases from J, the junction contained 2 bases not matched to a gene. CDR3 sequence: CASSQWGGYNEQFF. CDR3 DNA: TGTGCCAGCAGCCAATGGGGGGGGTACAATGAGCAGTTCTTC.

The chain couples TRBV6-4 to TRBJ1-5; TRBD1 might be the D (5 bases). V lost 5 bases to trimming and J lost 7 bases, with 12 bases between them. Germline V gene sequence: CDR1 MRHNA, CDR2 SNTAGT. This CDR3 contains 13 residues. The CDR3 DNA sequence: TGTGCCAGCAGTCCTGGACACGACCAGCCCCAGCATTTT. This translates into CASSPGHDQPQHF.